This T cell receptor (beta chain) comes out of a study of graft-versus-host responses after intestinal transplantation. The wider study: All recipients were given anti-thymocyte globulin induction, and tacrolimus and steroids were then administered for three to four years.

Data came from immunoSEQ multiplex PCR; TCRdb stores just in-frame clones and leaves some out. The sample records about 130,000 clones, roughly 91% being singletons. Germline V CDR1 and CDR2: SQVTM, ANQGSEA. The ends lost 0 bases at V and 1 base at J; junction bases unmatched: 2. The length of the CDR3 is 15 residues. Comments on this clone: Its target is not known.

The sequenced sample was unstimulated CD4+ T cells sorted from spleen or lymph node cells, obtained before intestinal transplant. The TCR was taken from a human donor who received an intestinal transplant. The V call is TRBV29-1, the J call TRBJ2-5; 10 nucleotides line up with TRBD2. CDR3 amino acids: CSVEDPSGGQETQYF. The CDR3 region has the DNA TGCAGCGTTGAAGATCCTAGCGGGGGCCAAGAGACCCAGTACTTC.